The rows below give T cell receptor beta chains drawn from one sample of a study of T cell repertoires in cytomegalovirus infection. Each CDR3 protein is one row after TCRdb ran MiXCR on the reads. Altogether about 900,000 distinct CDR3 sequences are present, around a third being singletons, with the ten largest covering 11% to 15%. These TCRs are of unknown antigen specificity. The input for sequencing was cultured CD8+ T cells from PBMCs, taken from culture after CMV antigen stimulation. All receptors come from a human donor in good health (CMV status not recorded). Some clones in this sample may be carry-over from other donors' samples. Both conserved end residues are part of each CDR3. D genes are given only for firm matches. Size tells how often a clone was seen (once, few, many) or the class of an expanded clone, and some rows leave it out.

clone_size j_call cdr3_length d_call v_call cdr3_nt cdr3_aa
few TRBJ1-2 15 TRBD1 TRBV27 TGTGCCAGCAGTTCCTCCGGGACAGGGAACTATGGCTACACCTTC CASSSSGTGNYGYTF
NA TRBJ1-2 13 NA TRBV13 TGTGCCAGCAGCTTAGCTGGGGATAATGGCTACACCTTC CASSLAGDNGYTF
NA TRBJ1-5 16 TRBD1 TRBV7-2 TGTGCCAGCAGCGCAACGACAGGGGACATTAATCAGCCCCAGCATTTT CASSATTGDINQPQHF
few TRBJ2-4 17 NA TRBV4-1 TGCGCCAGCAGCCTGGAAGGGCCGGCACTAGCCAAAAACATTCAGTACTTC CASSLEGPALAKNIQYF
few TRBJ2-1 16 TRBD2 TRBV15 TGTGCCACCAGCAGAGAAGCGGGGGGGCCTTACAATGAGCAGTTCTTC CATSREAGGPYNEQFF
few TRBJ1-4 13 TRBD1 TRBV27 TGTGCCAGCAGCGACAGGGGAAATGAAAAACTGTTTTTT CASSDRGNEKLFF
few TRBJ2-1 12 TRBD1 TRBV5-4 TGTGCCAGCAGCCGGACAGGAATTGAGCAGTTCTTC CASSRTGIEQFF
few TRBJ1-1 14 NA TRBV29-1 TGCAGCGTTGAAGGGTCCGTGGCGAGCACTGAAGCTTTCTTT CSVEGSVASTEAFF
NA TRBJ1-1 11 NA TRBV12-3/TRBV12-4 TGTGCCAGCGGGAGGGACACTGAAGCTTTCTTT CASGRDTEAFF
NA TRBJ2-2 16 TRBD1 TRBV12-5 TGTGCTAGTGGTTCCTATCGACAGGGTAACACCGGGGAGCTGTTTTTT CASGSYRQGNTGELFF
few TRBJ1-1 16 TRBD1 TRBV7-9 TGTGCCAGCAGCCCACGGGACAGGGGGCGCGACACTGAAGCTTTCTTT CASSPRDRGRDTEAFF
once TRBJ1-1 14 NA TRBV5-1 TGCGCCAGCAGCTGGTCGGGGGGTGGAACTGAAGCTTTCTTT CASSWSGGGTEAFF
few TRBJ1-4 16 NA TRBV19 TGTGCCAGTAGTTTAGGCGTCGGACAGAGTAATGAAAAACTGTTTTTT CASSLGVGQSNEKLFF
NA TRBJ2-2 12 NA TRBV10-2 TGCGCCAGCAAGGGCTCCACCGGGGAGCTGTTTTTT CASKGSTGELFF
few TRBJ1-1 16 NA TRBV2 TGTGCCAGCAGTGTAAGGGCAGGTGACATGAACACTGAAGCTTTCTTT CASSVRAGDMNTEAFF
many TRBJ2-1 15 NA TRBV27 TGTGCCAGCAGCTCCGGGGGAGGCTCCTACAATGAGCAGTTCTTC CASSSGGGSYNEQFF
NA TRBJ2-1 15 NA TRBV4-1 TGCGCCAGCAGCCCCTCGGACGGAGACTACAATGAGCAGTTCTTC CASSPSDGDYNEQFF
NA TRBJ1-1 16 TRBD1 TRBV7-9 TGTGCCAGCAGTGGACAGGGCAGGCGGGCGCGAACTGAAGCTTTCTTT CASSGQGRRARTEAFF
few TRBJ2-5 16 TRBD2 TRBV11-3 TGTGCCAGCAGACCTACTAGCGGGGGACACCAAGAGACCCAGTACTTC CASRPTSGGHQETQYF
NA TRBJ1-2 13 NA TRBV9 TGTGCCAGCAGCGTAGAGGGAGGCTATGGCTACACCTTC CASSVEGGYGYTF
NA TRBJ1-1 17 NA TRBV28 TGTGCCAGCAGCCGCTACGGACTCCTTGGTGAGAACACTGAAGCTTTCTTT CASSRYGLLGENTEAFF
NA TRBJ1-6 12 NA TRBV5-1 TGCGCTAGCAGCTCCCTGGGGGGGCGGCTGTACTTT CASSSLGGRLYF
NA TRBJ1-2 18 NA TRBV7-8 TGTGCCAGCAGCTTCCACAGGGATGCTCTTTCCGGACCCTATGGCTACACCTTC CASSFHRDALSGPYGYTF
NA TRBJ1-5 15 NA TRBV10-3 TGTGCCATCAGCCAGGAGGGTTATAGCAATCAGCCCCAGCATTTT CAISQEGYSNQPQHF
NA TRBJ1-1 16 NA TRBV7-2 TGTGCCAGCAGCTTACTGTGGCGGGACCGGAACACTGAAGCTTTCTTT CASSLLWRDRNTEAFF
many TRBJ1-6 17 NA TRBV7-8 TGTGCCAGCAGTTGGAAAATCGGACAGAAGTATAATTCACCCCTCCACTTT CASSWKIGQKYNSPLHF
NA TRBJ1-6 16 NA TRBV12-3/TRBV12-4 TGTGCCAGCAGTGCGACAGGCCCTAGTAATAATTCACCCCTCCACTTT CASSATGPSNNSPLHF
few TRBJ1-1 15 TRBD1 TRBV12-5 TGTGCTAGTGGTTTGGGCGACAGGGGGGACACTGAAGCTTTCTTT CASGLGDRGDTEAFF
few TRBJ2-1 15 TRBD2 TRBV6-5 TGTGCCAGCAGTGGACTAGCGGGGGCATTCAATGAGCAGTTCTTC CASSGLAGAFNEQFF
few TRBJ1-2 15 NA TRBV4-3 TGCGCCAGCAGCCAAGACCTATTCAACAGGGATGGCTACACCTTC CASSQDLFNRDGYTF
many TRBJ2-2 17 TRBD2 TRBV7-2 TGTGCCAGCAGCTCAGGGCTCGGACTAGCGGATATCGGGGAGCTGTTTTTT CASSSGLGLADIGELFF
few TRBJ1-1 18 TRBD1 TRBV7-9 TGTGCCAGCAGCCTCCGGCCGGGACAGAGTCCTTTACTGGCTGAAGCTTTCTTT CASSLRPGQSPLLAEAFF
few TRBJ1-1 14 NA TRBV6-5 TGTGCCAGCAGTTTCGTTCTGGGTTCCACTGAAGCTTTCTTT CASSFVLGSTEAFF
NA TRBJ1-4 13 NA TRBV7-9 TGTGCCAGCAAATTTCCCGGGAGTGAAAAACTGTTTTTT CASKFPGSEKLFF
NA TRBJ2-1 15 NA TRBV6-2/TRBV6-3 TGTGCCAGCAGTTTGGATAGCCCCTCCTACAATGAGCAGTTCTTC CASSLDSPSYNEQFF
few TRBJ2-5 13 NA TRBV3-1 TGTGCCAGCAGCCAAGGGCATAAAGAGACCCAGTACTTC CASSQGHKETQYF
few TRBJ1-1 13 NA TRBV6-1 TGTGCCAGCAGGCCTGGTATCTACACTGAAGCTTTCTTT CASRPGIYTEAFF
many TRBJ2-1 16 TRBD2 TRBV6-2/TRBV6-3 TGTGCCAGCAGTTACTCCGGGCGGGGGGACTACAATGAGCAGTTCTTC CASSYSGRGDYNEQFF
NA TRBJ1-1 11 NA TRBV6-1 TGTGCCAGCAGCCCGATCGGGGAGGCTTTCTTT CASSPIGEAFF
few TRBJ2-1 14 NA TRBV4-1 TGCGCCAGCAGCCAAGAGAGTAGGGGAGATGAGCAGTTCTTC CASSQESRGDEQFF
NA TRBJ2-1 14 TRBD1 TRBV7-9 TGTGCCAGCAGTTTGACAGGGGCCGGTGATGAGCAGTTCTTC CASSLTGAGDEQFF
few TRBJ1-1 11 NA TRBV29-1 TGCAGCGTTGGGGAGGACACTGAAGCTTTCTTT CSVGEDTEAFF
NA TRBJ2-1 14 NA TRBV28 TGTGCCAGCAGCCCTGGTCTGCCTTTAGCCGAGCAGTTCTTC CASSPGLPLAEQFF
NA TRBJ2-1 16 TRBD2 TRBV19 TGTGCCAGTCGAGCCATAGCGGGGGGCTCCTACAATGAGCAGTTCTTC CASRAIAGGSYNEQFF
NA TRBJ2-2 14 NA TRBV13 TGTGCCAGCAGCTTATTGGAGGGCTCCGGGGAGCTGTTTTTT CASSLLEGSGELFF
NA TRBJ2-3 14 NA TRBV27 TGTGCCAGCAGTTGGAGGGGCGGCACAGATACGCAGTATTTT CASSWRGGTDTQYF
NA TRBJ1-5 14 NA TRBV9 TGTGCCAGCAGCGTATCAAGCACAAATCAGCCCCAGCATTTT CASSVSSTNQPQHF
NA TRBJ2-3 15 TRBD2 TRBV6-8 TGTGCCAGCAGTTACGCGAGCGGGGGGGTAGATACGCAGTATTTT CASSYASGGVDTQYF
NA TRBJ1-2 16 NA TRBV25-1 TGTGCCAGCAGTGAATACTACGCAGGGATGAACTATGGCTACACCTTC CASSEYYAGMNYGYTF
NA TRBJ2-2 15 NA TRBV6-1 TGTGCCAGCGCCCAATGGATGGCGAGCACCGGGGAGCTGTTTTTT CASAQWMASTGELFF
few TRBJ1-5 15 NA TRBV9 TGTGCCAGCAGCGTAGAGGGCAGGGGCAATCAGCCCCAGCATTTT CASSVEGRGNQPQHF
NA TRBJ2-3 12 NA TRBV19 TGTGCCAGTAGGGAGGGAGGAGATACGCAGTATTTT CASREGGDTQYF
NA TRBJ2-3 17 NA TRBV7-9 TGTGCCAGCAGCTTAGTGCGGCGGGCCACGCAGGCAGATACGCAGTATTTT CASSLVRRATQADTQYF
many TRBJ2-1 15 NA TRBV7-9 TGTGCCAGCAGCGGGGGAGGCGGGGCCCTCAATGAGCAGTTCTTC CASSGGGGALNEQFF
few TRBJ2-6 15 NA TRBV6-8 TGTGCCAGCAGTCTAGGAGTCTCTGGGGCCAACGTCCTGACTTTC CASSLGVSGANVLTF